The 22 T cell receptor beta chains reported below all come from one sample, sequenced in a study of blood T cells in healthy people across ages. The authors ran a second PCR of about 7 to 11 cycles using a sample-barcoded 5' primer and a J-beta primer mix. MiXCR was run by TCRdb on the 5' RACE reads, yielding one entry per CDR3 protein. Of around 670,000 distinct CDR3 sequences in the sample, 25% to 35% were seen once. Material: blood. The receptors originated from a woman older than 75 in good health.

The V call is TRBV20-1, the J call TRBJ1-5; 7 bases match TRBD1. The V segment lost 1 base and the J segment 4 bases; nucleotides outside the gene matches: 10. The CDR3 is 16 residues long. In germline, CDR1 is DFQATT, CDR2 SNEGSKA (reference sequence). This CDR3 reads CSARVQGRGENQPQHF. CDR3 sequence (DNA): TGCAGTGCTAGAGTACAGGGGAGAGGGGAGAATCAGCCCCAGCATTTT.

This clonotype was seen a handful of times. This clone may be a read error of a much larger clone one base away. The chain uses TRBV6-2 or TRBV6-3 and TRBJ2-6; D could derive from TRBD1 or TRBD2 (6 bases each). The CDR3 has 15 amino acids. The germline V gene encodes CDR1 MNHEY and CDR2 SVGEGT. The CDR3 nucleotides are TGTGCCAGCCTTTCCGGGGGCTCTGGGGCCAACGTCCCGACTTTC. This sequence encodes CASLSGGSGANVPTF.

This clonotype showed up many times. J is TRBJ2-7 and V is TRBV6-2 or TRBV6-3, with 7 positions matching TRBD1. This CDR3 contains 15 residues. Germline V lookup: CDR1 MNHEY, CDR2 SVGEGT. The trim removed 2 bases at V and 2 bases at J, leaving 6 bases unmatched. The DNA of the CDR3 is TGTGCCAGCAGTTACGCCAGTGACAGGGCCTACGAGCAGTACTTC. Its protein is CASSYASDRAYEQYF.

The chain has TRBV6-2 or TRBV6-3 and TRBJ2-3; 7 bases match TRBD2. From germline, CDR1 is MNHEY and CDR2 SVGEGT. The CDR3 loop spans 14 amino acids. V lost 4 bases and J lost 4; bases outside the gene matches: 5. The CDR3 DNA reads TGTGCCAGCAGTTCGGGACTATCTCCAGATACGCAGTATTTT. Its translation is CASSSGLSPDTQYF.

This clonotype was observed many times. The chain is built from TRBV7-3 and TRBJ2-3; TRBD1 aligns across 7 bases. The length of the CDR3 is 15 residues. Germline CDR1 is SGHTA and CDR2 is FQGTGA. V lost 5 bases and J lost 2; bases outside the gene matches: 7. As DNA, the CDR3 is TGTGCCAGCAGCCCCGAGGGGGCTCACACAGATACGCAGTATTTT. The encoded protein is CASSPEGAHTDTQYF.

Comment on this clonotype: This clone may be a read error of a much larger clone one base away. The CDR3 end shows no conserved phenylalanine or tryptophan, and so a read error is likely. V and J are TRBV29-1 and TRBJ1-2; D is unclear. CDR3 length: 13 residues. With 4 bases removed from V and 2 bases from J, the gap between germline ends came to 11 bases. Germline V gene sequence: CDR1 SQVTM, CDR2 ANQGSEA. CDR3 DNA: TGCAGCGTTGTGTGGGGAGAGAACTATGGCTACACCTGC. Amino acid sequence: CSVVWGENYGYTC.

The V and J genes are TRBV7-2 and TRBJ2-7, with D maybe TRBD2 (5 bases). The DNA end is more similar to TRBJ2-5, so the J call may be wrong. Germline V gene lookup returns CDR1 SGHTA and CDR2 FQGNSA. The CDR3 runs 13 residues. The CDR3 DNA reads as TGTGCCAGCAGCTTAATGCTAGAGGGGACCCAGTACTTC. It specifies CASSLMLEGTQYF.

This clonotype showed up many times. This could be a read error, since a much larger clone is one nucleotide away. V usage is TRBV7-2 and J usage is TRBJ2-7; 8 bases map to TRBD1. CDR1 and CDR2 (germline): SGHTA, FQGNSA. Losses at the gene ends were 5 bases for V and 7 bases for J; bases not matched to a gene: 19. The CDR3 length is 17 residues. The CDR3 DNA sequence: TGTGCCAGCAGCCTACGCCTCGACAGGGGTAGGGCCAATGAGCAGTACTTC. Its protein product is CASSLRLDRGRANEQYF.

This clonotype has a count of ten or more. The V and J genes are TRBV7-9 and TRBJ2-3; 9 bases fit TRBD2. Germline CDR1 SEHNR, CDR2 FQNEAQ (reference sequence). CDR3 length: 18 residues. Trimming at V came to 5 bases and at J to 2 bases, leaving 14 bases not matched to a gene. The CDR3 sequence is CASSKIAGALLSTDTQYF. The CDR3 coding sequence is TGTGCCAGCAGCAAAATAGCGGGGGCCCTCCTATCCACAGATACGCAGTATTTT. Combining the CDR3 with reference TRBV7-9 and TRBJ2-3 gives the whole variable domain DTGVSQNPRHKITKRGQNVTFRCDPISEHNRLYWYRQTLGQGPEFLTYFQNEAQLEKSRLLSDRFSAERPKGSFSTLEIQRTEQGDSAMYLCASSKIAGALLSTDTQYFGPGTRLTVL.

A remark on this clonotype: This may come from a read error, since a much larger clone is one base off. The chain employs TRBV3-1 and TRBJ1-2; D is perhaps TRBD1 (5 bases). This CDR3 contains 13 residues. Looked up from germline, CDR1 is LGHDT and CDR2 is YNNKEL (reference sequence). Written as DNA, the CDR3 is TGTGTCAGCAGCGGCGGGGGTGGCTATGGCTACACCTTC. Protein product: CVSSGGGGYGYTF.

Regarding this clonotype: At one boundary the junction diverges from the germline segment, which might be a read error. The chain employs TRBV6-6 and TRBJ2-5; 9 bases map to TRBD2. This CDR3 has 17 amino acids. The V gene's germline CDR1 is MNHNY and CDR2 SVGAGI (reference sequence). The DNA of the CDR3 is TGTACCAGCAGTTGCGGTATGGTAGCGGGGGCCCAAGAGACCCAGTACTTC. Amino acids: CTSSCGMVAGAQETQYF.

This clonotype has ten or more counts. This chain connects TRBV6-2 or TRBV6-3 to TRBJ2-7, with 9 bases aligning to TRBD1. From germline, CDR1 is MNHEY and CDR2 SVGEGT. With 2 bases clipped from V and 6 bases from J, the junction kept 2 bases outside the gene matches. This CDR3 region has 13 residues. As DNA, the CDR3 is TGTGCCAGCAGTTACGCGGGACAGGGCGAGCAGTACTTC. Residues: CASSYAGQGEQYF.

In this sample, this clonotype turned up many times. The rearrangement joins TRBV10-3 to TRBJ2-7; 10 nucleotides match TRBD1. V lost 6 bases to trimming and J lost 6 bases; unmatched junction nucleotides: 11. Germline V gene sequence: CDR1 ENHRY, CDR2 SYGVKD. The CDR3 is 15 residues long. The DNA of the CDR3 is TGTGCCATCAGCCCCATCGCGACAGGGGGCGGCGAGCAGTACTTC. Protein product: CAISPIATGGGEQYF.

The chain has TRBV15 and TRBJ1-1; D is unclear. Trimming stripped 4 bases from V and 0 bases from J, with 12 bases between. In germline, CDR1 is LNHNV, CDR2 YYDKDF (reference sequence). The CDR3 totals 15 residues. The DNA for the CDR3 is TGTGCCACCAGCAAAGAGCGGGTTATGAACACTGAAGCTTTCTTT. Its protein product is CATSKERVMNTEAFF.

This clonotype came up many times. The chain joins TRBV6-6 to TRBJ1-1; D gene unclear. This CDR3 has 11 residues. Trimming removed 7 bases from V and 5 bases from J, with 8 bases in between. Germline CDR1 and CDR2: MNHNY and SVGAGI (reference sequence). The CDR3 region is CASTSGTEAFF. As DNA, the CDR3 is TGTGCCAGCACCTCGGGGACTGAAGCTTTCTTT.

This clonotype was observed at least ten times. The CDR3 nucleotides are TGTGCCAGCAGCCCAGGGGGCAGGACCTACAATGAGCAGTTCTTC. Its protein product is CASSPGGRTYNEQFF. The rearrangement links TRBV7-6 to TRBJ2-1, with 8 bases lining up with TRBD1. The CDR3 spans 15 residues. V lost 5 bases and J lost 2; bases outside the gene matches: 5. Germline V lookup: CDR1 SGHVS, CDR2 FNYEAQ.

The sample holds many counts of this clonotype. The chain uses TRBV20-1 and TRBJ2-7; the D is unclear. The CDR3 contains 12 residues. Trimming removed 3 bases from V and 5 bases from J, with 11 bases in between. Germline CDR1 reads DFQATT; CDR2 reads SNEGSKA (reference sequence). The CDR3 coding sequence is TGCAGTGCTAGGGCCTCTAGGGACGAGCAGTACTTC. As protein: CSARASRDEQYF.

This clonotype turned up a few times. The chain uses TRBV15 and TRBJ2-2, with 8 nucleotides matching TRBD1. This CDR3 region has 14 residues. Trimming took 6 bases from V and 3 from J; bases not matched to a gene: 3. Germline lookup yields CDR1 LNHNV and CDR2 YYDKDF (reference sequence). The CDR3 nucleotides are TGTGCCACCAGACAGGGGGTGGACACCGGGGAGCTGTTTTTT. This encodes CATRQGVDTGELFF.

This clonotype showed up just a few times. The chain combines TRBV7-2 with TRBJ1-2; perhaps TRBD1 as D (5 bases). The germline V and J ends were trimmed by 0 bases and 3 bases, with 8 bases remaining between them. This CDR3 spans 14 amino acids. The germline V gene encodes CDR1 SGHTA and CDR2 FQGNSA. Here the CDR3 DNA reads TGTGCCAGCAGCTTAGCGGGCAGGGACTATGGCTACACCTTC. Protein: CASSLAGRDYGYTF.

In this sample, this clonotype turned up many times. The genes are TRBV7-2 and TRBJ2-4; the match to TRBD1 covers 9 bases. With V trimmed by 3 bases and J by 2 bases, 5 bases remained unmatched. Germline V gene lookup returns CDR1 SGHTA and CDR2 FQGNSA. The CDR3 loop spans 16 amino acids. The CDR3 reads CASSLTGGSSKNIQYF. The CDR3 DNA sequence: TGTGCCAGCAGCTTGACAGGGGGGTCTTCCAAAAACATTCAGTACTTC.

This clonotype was observed at least ten times. The gene calls are TRBV5-1 and TRBJ2-5; D ambiguous. Trimming removed 0 bases from V and 5 bases from J, with 5 bases in between. The CDR3 length is 12 residues. Germline V lookup: CDR1 SGHRS, CDR2 YFSETQ. CDR3 in DNA: TGCGCCAGCAGCTTGGCCAGGGAGACCCAGTACTTC. It specifies CASSLARETQYF.

This clonotype was seen more than once but under ten times. This chain joins TRBV29-1 and TRBJ1-1; the match to TRBD1 covers 9 bases. CDR3 length equals 14 residues. V dropped 6 bases and J dropped 5; count of bases not matched to a gene: 10. Germline values: CDR1 SQVTM, CDR2 ANQGSEA. CDR3 protein: CSVNRGRLGTEAFF. Here the CDR3 DNA reads TGCAGCGTCAACAGGGGGCGACTAGGGACTGAAGCTTTCTTT. The entire variable domain, with the rest obtained from reference TRBV29-1 and TRBJ1-1, is as follows: SAVISQKPSRDICQRGTSLTIQCQVDSQVTMMFWYRQQPGQSLTLIATANQGSEATYESGFVIDKFPISRPNLTFSTLTVSNMSPEDSSIYLCSVNRGRLGTEAFFGQGTRLTVV.